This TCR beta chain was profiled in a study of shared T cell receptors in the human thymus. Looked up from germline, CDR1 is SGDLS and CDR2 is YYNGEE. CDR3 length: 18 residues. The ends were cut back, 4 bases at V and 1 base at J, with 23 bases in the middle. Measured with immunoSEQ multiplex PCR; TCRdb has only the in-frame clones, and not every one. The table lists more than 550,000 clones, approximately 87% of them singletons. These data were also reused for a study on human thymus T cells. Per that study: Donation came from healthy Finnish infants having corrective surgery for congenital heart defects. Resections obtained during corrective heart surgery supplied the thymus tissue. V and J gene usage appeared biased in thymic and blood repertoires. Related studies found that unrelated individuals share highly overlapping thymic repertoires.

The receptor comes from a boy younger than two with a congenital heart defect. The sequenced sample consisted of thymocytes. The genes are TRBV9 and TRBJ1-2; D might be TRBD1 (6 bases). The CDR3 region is CASSPRLGGADLNYGYTF. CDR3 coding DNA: TGTGCCAGCAGCCCCCGTTTGGGGGGGGCCGACCTTAACTATGGCTACACCTTC.